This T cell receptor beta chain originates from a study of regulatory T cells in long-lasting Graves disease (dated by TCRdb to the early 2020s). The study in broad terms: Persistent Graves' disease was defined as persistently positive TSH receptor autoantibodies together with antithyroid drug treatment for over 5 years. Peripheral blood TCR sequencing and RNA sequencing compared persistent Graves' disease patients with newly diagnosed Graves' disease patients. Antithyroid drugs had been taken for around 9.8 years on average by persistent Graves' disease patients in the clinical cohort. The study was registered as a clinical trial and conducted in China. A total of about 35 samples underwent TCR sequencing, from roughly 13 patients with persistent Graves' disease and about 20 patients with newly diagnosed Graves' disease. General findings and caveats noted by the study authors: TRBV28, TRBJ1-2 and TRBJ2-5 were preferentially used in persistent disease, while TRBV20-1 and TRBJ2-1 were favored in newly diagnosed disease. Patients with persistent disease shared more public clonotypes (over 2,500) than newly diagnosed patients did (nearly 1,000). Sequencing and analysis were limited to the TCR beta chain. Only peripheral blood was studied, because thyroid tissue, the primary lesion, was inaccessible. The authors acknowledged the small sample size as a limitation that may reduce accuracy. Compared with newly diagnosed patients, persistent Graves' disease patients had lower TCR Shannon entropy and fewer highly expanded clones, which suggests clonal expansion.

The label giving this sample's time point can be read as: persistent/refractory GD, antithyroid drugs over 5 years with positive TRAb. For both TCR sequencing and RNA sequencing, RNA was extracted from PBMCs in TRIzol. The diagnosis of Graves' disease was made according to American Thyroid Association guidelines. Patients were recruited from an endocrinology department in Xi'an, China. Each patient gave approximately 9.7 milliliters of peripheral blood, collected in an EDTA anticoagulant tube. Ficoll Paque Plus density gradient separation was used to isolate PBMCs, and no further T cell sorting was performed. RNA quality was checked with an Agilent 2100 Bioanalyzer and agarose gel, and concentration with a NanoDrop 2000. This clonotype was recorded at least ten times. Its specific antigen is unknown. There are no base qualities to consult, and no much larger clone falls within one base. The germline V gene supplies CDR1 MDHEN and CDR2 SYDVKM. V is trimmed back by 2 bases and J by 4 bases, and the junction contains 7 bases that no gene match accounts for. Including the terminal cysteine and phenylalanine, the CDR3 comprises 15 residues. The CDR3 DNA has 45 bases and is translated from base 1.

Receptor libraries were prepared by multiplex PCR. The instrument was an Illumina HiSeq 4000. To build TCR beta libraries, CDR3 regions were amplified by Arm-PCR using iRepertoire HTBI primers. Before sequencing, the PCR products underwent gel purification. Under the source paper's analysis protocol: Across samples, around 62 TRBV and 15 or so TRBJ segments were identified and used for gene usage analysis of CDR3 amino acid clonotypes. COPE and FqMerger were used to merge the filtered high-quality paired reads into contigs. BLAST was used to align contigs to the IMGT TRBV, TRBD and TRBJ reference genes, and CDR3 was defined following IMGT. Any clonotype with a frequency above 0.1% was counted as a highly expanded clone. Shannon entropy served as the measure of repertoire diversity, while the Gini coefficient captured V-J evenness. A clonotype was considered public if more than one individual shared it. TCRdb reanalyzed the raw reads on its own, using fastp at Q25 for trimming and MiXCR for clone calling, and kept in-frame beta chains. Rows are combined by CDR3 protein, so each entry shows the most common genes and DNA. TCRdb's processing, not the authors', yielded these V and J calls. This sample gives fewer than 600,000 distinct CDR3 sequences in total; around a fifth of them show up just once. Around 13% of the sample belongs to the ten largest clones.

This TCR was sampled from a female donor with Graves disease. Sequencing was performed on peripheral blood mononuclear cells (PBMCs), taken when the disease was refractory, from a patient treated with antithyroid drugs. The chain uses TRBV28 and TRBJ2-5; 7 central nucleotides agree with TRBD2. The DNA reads TGTGCCAGCAGTTTACCGGGGGGAGGGAGAGAGACCCAGTACTTC. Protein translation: CASSLPGGGRETQYF.